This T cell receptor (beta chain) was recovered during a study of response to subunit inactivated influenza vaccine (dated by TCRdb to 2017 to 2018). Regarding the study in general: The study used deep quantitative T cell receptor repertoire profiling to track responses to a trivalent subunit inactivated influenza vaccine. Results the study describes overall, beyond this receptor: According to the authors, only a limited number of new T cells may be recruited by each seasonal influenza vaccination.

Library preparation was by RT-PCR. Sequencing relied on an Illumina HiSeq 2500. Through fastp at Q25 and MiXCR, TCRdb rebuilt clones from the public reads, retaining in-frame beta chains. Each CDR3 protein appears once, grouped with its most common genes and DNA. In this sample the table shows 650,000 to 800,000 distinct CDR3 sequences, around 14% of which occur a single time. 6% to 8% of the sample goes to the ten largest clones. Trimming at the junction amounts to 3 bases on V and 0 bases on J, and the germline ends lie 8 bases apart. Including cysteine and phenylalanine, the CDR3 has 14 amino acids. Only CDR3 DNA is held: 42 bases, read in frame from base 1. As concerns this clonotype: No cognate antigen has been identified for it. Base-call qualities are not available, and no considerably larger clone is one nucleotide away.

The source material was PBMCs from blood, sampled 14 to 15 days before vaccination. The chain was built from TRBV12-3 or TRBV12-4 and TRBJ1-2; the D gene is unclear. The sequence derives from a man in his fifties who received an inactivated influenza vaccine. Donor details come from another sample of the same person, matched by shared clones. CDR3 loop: CASSFGITNYGYTF. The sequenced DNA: TGTGCCAGCAGTTTCGGTATAACTAACTATGGCTACACCTTC.